This T cell receptor (beta chain) comes out of a study of beta chain features in type 1 diabetes. Germline V gene data show CDR1 as ENHRY and CDR2 as SYGVKD. Trimming removed 6 bases at V and 7 bases at J, with 9 bases between. CDR3 size: 11 residues. The entirety of the isolated RNA underwent reverse transcription, so expressed TCRB transcripts were sequenced. Measured with immunoSEQ multiplex PCR; TCRdb has only the in-frame clones, and not every one. The sample has hundreds of thousands of clones, roughly 12% seen once. This clone was seen at least ten times. The receptor was isolated from a young man in good health. The material sequenced was naive CD4+ T cells from blood. The chain recombines TRBV10-3 with TRBJ2-5; no clear D gene. CDR3 in DNA: TGTGCCATCAGCCGATCGGGGACCCAGTACTTC. It specifies CAISRSGTQYF.